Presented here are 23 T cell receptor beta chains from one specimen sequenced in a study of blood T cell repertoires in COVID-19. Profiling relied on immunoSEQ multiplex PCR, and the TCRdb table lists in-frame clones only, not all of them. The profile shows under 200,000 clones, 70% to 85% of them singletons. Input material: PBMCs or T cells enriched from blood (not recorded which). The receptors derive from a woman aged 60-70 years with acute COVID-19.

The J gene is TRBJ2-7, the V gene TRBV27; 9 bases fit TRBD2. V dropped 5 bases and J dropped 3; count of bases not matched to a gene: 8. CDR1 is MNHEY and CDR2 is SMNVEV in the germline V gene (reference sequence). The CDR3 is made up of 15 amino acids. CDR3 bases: TGTGCCAGCAGTCCTAGCGGGAACCCGGGCTACGAGCAGTACTTC. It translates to CASSPSGNPGYEQYF.

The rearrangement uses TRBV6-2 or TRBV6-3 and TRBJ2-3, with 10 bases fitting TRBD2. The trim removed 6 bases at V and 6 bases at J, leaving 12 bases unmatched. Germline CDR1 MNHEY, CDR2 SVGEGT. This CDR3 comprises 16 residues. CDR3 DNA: TGTGCCAGCAGCCCTGCAGCGGGGGGGTTTGAGGATACGCAGTATTTT. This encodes CASSPAAGGFEDTQYF.

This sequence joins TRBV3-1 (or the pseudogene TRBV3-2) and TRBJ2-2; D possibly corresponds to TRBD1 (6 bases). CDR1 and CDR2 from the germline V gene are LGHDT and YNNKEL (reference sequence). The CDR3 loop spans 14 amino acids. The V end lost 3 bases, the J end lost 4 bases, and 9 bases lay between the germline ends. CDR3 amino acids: CASSHLGGTGELFF. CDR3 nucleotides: TGTGCCAGCAGCCACCTAGGGGGCACCGGGGAGCTGTTTTTT.

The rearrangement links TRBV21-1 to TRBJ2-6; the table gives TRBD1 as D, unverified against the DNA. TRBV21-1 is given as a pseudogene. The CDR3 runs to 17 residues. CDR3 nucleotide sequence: TGTGCCAGCAGCAAACTTTCCAGGGCGAAAGGGGCCAACGTCCTGACTTTC. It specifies CASSKLSRAKGANVLTF.

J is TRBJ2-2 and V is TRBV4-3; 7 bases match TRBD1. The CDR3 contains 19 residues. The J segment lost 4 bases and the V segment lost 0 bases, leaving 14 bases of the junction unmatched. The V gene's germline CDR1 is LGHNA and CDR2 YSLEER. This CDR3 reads CASSQEARGPEERTGELFF. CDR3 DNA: TGCGCCAGCAGCCAAGAGGCGAGGGGGCCCGAAGAACGCACCGGGGAGCTGTTTTTT.

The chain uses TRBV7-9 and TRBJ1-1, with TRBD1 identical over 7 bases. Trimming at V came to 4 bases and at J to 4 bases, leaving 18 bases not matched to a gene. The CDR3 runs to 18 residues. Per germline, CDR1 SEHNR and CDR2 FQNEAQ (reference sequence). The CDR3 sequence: CASSSMRGRLDRGTEAFF. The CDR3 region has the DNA TGTGCCAGCAGCTCAATGAGGGGGCGATTAGATAGGGGCACTGAAGCTTTCTTT.

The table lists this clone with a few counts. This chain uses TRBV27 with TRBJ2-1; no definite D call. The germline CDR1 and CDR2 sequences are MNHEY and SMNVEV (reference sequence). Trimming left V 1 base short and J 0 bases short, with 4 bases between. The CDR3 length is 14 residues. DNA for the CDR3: TGTGCCAGCAGTTTATTGAGCTCCTACAATGAGCAGTTCTTC. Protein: CASSLLSSYNEQFF.

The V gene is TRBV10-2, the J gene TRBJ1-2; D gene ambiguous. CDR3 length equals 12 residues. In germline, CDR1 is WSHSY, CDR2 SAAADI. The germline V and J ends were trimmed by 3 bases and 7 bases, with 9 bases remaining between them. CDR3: CASSEGGVGYTF. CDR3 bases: TGCGCCAGCAGTGAAGGAGGCGTTGGCTACACCTTC.

CDR3 sequence (DNA): TGCGCCAGCAGTGATTGGGGCAGGGAAGCTTTCTTT. Amino acid sequence: CASSDWGREAFF. The J gene is TRBJ1-1, the V gene TRBV10-1; possible D gene TRBD1, 5 bases. Looked up from germline, CDR1 is WNHNN and CDR2 is SYGVQD (reference sequence). V was trimmed by 3 bases and J by 8 bases, leaving 10 bases between them. The CDR3 consists of 12 residues.

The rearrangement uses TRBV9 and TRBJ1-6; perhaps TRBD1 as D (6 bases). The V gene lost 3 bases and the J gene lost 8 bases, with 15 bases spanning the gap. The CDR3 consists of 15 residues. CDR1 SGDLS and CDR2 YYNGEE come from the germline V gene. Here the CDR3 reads CASSAQQGLYSPLHF. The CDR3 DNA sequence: TGTGCCAGCAGCGCCCAACAGGGTTTGTATTCACCCCTCCACTTT. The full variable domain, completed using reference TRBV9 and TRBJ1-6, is DSGVTQTPKHLITATGQRVTLRCSPRSGDLSVYWYQQSLDQGLQFLIQYYNGEERAKGNILERFSAQQFPDLHSELNLSSLELGDSALYFCASSAQQGLYSPLHFGNGTRLTVT.

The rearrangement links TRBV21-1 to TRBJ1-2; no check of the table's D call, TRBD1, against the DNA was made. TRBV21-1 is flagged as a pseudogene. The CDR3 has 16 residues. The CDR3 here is CASSLDREGPGGGYTF. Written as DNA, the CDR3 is TGTGCCAGCAGCTTGGACAGGGAGGGTCCGGGAGGTGGCTACACCTTC.

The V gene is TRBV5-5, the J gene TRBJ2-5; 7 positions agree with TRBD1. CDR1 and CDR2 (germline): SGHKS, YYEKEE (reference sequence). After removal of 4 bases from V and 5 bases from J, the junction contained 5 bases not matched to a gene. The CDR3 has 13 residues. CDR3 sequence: CASSRGRKETQYF. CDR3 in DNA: TGTGCCAGCAGCAGGGGGCGTAAGGAGACCCAGTACTTC.

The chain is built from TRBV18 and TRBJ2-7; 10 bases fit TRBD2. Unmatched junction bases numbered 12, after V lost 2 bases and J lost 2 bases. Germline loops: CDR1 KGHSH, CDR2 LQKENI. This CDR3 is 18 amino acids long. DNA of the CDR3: TGTGCCAGCTCACCAAGAGGGACTAGCGCCGAAGTTCCCTACGAGCAGTACTTC. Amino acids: CASSPRGTSAEVPYEQYF.

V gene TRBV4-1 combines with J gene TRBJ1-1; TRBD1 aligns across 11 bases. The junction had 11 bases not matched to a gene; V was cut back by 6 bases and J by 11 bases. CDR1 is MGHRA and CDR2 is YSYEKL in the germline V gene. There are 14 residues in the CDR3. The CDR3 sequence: CASRTIGQGAYAFF. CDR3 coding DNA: TGCGCCAGCAGGACAATAGGACAGGGGGCTTACGCTTTCTTT.

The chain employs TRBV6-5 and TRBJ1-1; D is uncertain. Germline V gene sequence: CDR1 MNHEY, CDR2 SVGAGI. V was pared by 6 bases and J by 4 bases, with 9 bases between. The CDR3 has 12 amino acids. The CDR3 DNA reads TGTGCCAGCAGACCTCGGGGCACTGAAGCTTTCTTT. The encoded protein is CASRPRGTEAFF.

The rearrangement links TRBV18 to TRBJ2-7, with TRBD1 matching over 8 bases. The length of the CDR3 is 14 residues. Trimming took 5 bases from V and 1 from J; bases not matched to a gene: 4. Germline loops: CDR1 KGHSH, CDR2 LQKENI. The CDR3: CASSEQGDSYEQYV. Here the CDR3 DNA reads TGTGCCAGCTCAGAACAGGGGGATTCCTACGAGCAGTACGTC.

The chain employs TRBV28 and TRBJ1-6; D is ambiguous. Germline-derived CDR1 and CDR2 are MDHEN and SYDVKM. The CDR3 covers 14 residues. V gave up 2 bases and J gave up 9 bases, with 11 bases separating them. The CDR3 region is CASSLNFGGSPLHF. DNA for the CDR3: TGTGCCAGCAGTTTAAATTTTGGAGGTTCACCCCTCCACTTT.

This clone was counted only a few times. This chain's CDR3 is CASTLDRADNSPLHF. The CDR3 DNA reads as TGTGCCAGCACTTTGGACAGGGCCGATAATTCACCCCTCCACTTT. The chain links TRBV2 to TRBJ1-6, with 8 nucleotides matching TRBD1. Germline CDR1 and CDR2: SNHLY and FYNNEI. V lost 7 bases to trimming and J lost 5 bases; unmatched junction nucleotides: 7. CDR3 length equals 15 residues.

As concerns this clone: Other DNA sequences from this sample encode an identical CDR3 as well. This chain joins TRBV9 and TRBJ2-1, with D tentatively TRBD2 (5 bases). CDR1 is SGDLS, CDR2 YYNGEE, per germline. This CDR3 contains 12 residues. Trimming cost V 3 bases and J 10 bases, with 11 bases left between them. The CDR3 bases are TGTGCCAGCAGCGGAACCTCGGGAGAGCAGTTCTTC. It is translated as CASSGTSGEQFF.

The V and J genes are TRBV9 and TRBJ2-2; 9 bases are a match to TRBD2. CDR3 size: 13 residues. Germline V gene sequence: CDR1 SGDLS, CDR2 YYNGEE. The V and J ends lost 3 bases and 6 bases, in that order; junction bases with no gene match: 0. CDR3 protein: CASSGTSAGELFF. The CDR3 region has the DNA TGTGCCAGCAGCGGGACTAGCGCCGGGGAGCTGTTTTTT.

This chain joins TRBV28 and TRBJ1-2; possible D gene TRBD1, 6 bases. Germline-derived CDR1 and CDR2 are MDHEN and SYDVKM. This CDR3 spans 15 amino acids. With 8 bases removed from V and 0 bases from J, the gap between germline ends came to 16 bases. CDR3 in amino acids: CASGSNWGPNYGYTF. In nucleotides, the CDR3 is TGTGCCAGCGGGAGCAATTGGGGGCCTAACTATGGCTACACCTTC.

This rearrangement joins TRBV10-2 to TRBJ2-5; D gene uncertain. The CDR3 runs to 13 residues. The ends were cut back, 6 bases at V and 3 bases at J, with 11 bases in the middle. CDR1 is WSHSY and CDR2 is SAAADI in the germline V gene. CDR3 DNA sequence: TGCGCCAGCAGCGTACGACAAAAAGAGACCCAGTACTTC. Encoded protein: CASSVRQKETQYF.

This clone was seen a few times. CDR3 sequence (DNA): TGTGCCAGCAGCGTAGATGGGCGTTACTCCTACGAGCAGTACTTC. The encoded protein is CASSVDGRYSYEQYF. The chain employs TRBV9 and TRBJ2-7; the D is unclear. Germline CDR1 and CDR2: SGDLS and YYNGEE. Trimming shortened V by 0 bases and J by 0 bases, and 10 bases separated the two germline ends. The CDR3 spans 15 residues.